This TCR beta chain appears in the sequencing data of a study of Tregs in tolerant kidney transplant recipients. As for the study in general: Recipients received nonmyeloablative bone marrow transplants from related graft donors, with transient mixed chimerism. CD4+CD25+CD127- cells came from approximately three-day belatacept mixed lymphocyte reactions, some with approximately five-day graft donor restimulation.

The protocol was immunoSEQ multiplex PCR, while the TCRdb copy is restricted to in-frame clones and leaves out a portion. The sample records 650 to 850 clones, around two fifths being singletons. This clone was found a few times. Its antigen is currently unknown. Sequence at one end of the junction differs from germline and may be a read error. This CDR3 spans 12 amino acids. In germline, CDR1 is MGHDK, CDR2 SYGVNS. The specimen was Tregs from blood cultured with allogeneic cells, collected before the transplant. J is TRBJ1-2 and V is TRBV25-1; D unresolved. This receptor was identified in a human patient who received a combined kidney and bone marrow transplant. CDR3 sequence (DNA): TGTGCCATCAGTGTATGTCTCCATGGCTACACCTTC. This codes for CAISVCLHGYTF.